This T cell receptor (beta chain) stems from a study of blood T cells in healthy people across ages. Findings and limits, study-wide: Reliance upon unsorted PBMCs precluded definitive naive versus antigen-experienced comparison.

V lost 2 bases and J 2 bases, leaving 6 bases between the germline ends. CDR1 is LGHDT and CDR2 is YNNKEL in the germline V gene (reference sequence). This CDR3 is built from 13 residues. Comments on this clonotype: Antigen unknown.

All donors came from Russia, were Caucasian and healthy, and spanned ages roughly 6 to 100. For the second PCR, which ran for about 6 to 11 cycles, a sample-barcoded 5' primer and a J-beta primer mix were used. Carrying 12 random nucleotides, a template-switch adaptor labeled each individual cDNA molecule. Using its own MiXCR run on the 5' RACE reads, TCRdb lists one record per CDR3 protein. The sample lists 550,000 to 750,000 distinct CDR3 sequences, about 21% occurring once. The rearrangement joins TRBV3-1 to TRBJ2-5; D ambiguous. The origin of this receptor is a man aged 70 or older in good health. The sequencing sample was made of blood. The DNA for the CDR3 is TGTGCCAGCAGCCAACTTATACAAGAGACCCAGTACTTC. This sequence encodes CASSQLIQETQYF.